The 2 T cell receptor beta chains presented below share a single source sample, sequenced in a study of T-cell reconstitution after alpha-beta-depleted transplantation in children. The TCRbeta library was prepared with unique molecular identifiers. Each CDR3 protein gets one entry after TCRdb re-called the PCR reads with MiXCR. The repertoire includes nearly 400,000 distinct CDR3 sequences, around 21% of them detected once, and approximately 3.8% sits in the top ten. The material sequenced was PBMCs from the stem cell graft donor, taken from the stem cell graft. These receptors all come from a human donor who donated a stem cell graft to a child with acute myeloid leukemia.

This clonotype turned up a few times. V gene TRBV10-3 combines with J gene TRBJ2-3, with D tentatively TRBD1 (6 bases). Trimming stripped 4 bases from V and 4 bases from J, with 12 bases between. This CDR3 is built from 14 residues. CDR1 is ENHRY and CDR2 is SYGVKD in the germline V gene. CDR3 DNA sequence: TGTGCCATCAGTGTGACAGGAGCCTCAGATACGCAGTATTTT. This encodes CAISVTGASDTQYF.

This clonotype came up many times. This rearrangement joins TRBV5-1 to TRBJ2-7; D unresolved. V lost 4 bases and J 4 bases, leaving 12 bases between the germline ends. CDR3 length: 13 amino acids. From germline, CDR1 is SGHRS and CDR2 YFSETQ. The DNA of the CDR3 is TGCGCCAGCAGCGAACCGGGCCTTTACGAGCAGTACTTC. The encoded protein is CASSEPGLYEQYF. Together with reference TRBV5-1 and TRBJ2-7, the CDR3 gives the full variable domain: KAGVTQTPRYLIKTRGQQVTLSCSPISGHRSVSWYQQTPGQGLQFLFEYFSETQRNKGNFPGRFSGRQFSNSRSEMNVSTLELGDSALYLCASSEPGLYEQYFGPGTRLTVT.